Listed below are T cell receptor beta chains from one sample, sequenced in a study of cytomegalovirus exposure and HLA in healthy donors. TCRdb's table, derived via immunoSEQ multiplex PCR, lists solely in-frame clones and lacks some. The data hold roughly 140,000 clones, with 65% to 85% observed a single time. What was sequenced was PBMCs. The receptors originated from a woman aged 40 to 50 in good health and CMV-seropositive. CDR3s include the opening cysteine and the closing phenylalanine or tryptophan. D genes are given only for firm matches. Rows give clone size only sometimes, using once, few, many, or a class for an expanded clone.

>TRBV5-4|TRBD1|.|TRBJ1-3
CASSPAGTGTGNTIYF
TGTGCCAGCAGCCCGGCTGGGACAGGGACTGGAAACACCATATATTTT
>TRBV18|.|.|TRBJ1-2
CASSPNSLQGNYGYTF
TGTGCCAGCTCACCTAATTCCCTCCAGGGTAACTATGGCTACACCTTC
>TRBV6-1|.|once|TRBJ1-2
CASTNRLGYGYTF
TGTGCCAGCACAAACAGGCTGGGATATGGCTACACCTTC
>TRBV5-4|TRBD1|.|TRBJ1-6
CASSFWDRVVNSPLHF
TGTGCCAGCAGCTTTTGGGACAGGGTTGTTAATTCACCCCTCCACTTT
>TRBV28|.|.|TRBJ1-5
CASRDSNSNQPQHF
TGTGCCAGCAGGGACAGTAATAGCAATCAGCCCCAGCATTTT
>TRBV30|TRBD1|.|TRBJ1-5
CAWSRSQTTGSYSNQPQHF
TGTGCCTGGAGTAGGTCCCAGACGACAGGGTCGTATAGCAATCAGCCCCAGCATTTT
>TRBV7-2|.|.|TRBJ2-2
CASSRDITGELFF
TGTGCCAGCAGCAGGGACATTACCGGGGAGCTGTTTTTT
>TRBV5-1|TRBD2|.|TRBJ2-7
CASSSGLAGGQSSYEQYF
TGCGCCAGCAGTTCCGGACTAGCGGGGGGCCAGAGCTCCTACGAGCAGTACTTC
>TRBV9|TRBD2|.|TRBJ2-3
CASSVGGSTDTQYF
TGTGCCAGCAGCGTCGGGGGGAGCACAGATACGCAGTATTTT
>TRBV9|.|.|TRBJ1-1
CASSFYRDFNTEAFF
TGTGCCAGCAGCTTTTACCGGGACTTCAACACTGAAGCTTTCTTT
>TRBV7-6|.|.|TRBJ2-2
CASSPGEKRGGELFF
TGTGCCAGCAGCCCGGGGGAAAAGAGGGGCGGGGAGCTGTTTTTT
>TRBV6-1|.|.|TRBJ2-5
CASSESPRQTQYF
TGTGCCAGCAGTGAATCTCCCAGGCAGACCCAGTACTTC
>TRBV6-6|.|once|TRBJ1-3
CASSYTGVGNTIYF
TGTGCCAGCAGTTACACGGGGGTCGGAAACACCATATATTTT
>TRBV5-1|TRBD2|.|TRBJ2-7
CASSLGLGLSYEQYF
TGCGCCAGCAGCTTAGGACTAGGCCTCTCCTACGAGCAGTACTTC
>TRBV5-4|TRBD1|.|TRBJ2-7
CASSDPGQGFYEQYF
TGTGCCAGCAGCGACCCGGGACAGGGTTTCTACGAGCAGTACTTC
>TRBV5-1|TRBD1|.|TRBJ2-1
CASSKDRGWDEQFF
TGCGCCAGCTCCAAAGACAGGGGATGGGATGAGCAGTTCTTC
>TRBV5-6|TRBD1|.|TRBJ1-5
CASSSGQRSNQPQHF
TGTGCCAGCAGCTCGGGACAGAGAAGCAATCAGCCCCAGCATTTT
>TRBV28|.|.|TRBJ1-2
CASSSLQGNRAGYTF
TGTGCCAGCAGTTCACTACAGGGAAATAGGGCTGGCTACACCTTC
>TRBV6-5|TRBD1|.|TRBJ1-1
CARQHLRDRSEAFF
TGTGCCAGACAACATCTCCGGGACAGATCTGAAGCTTTCTTT
>TRBV7-8|.|.|TRBJ2-7
CASSLARQNYEQYF
TGTGCCAGCAGCTTAGCGAGACAGAATTACGAGCAGTACTTC
>TRBV10-2|TRBD1|.|TRBJ2-6
CASSDGTVSGANVLTF
TGCGCCAGCAGTGACGGGACAGTCTCTGGGGCCAACGTCCTGACTTTC
>TRBV18|.|.|TRBJ2-5
CASSPRSTLGETQYF
TGTGCCAGCTCACCACGTAGCACCTTAGGTGAGACCCAGTACTTC
>TRBV27|TRBD2|.|TRBJ2-7
CASSSAGGEQYF
TGTGCCAGCAGTTCGGCGGGGGGGGAGCAGTACTTC
>TRBV15|.|.|TRBJ2-7
CATSRPTESYEQYF
TGTGCCACCAGCAGACCGACAGAATCCTACGAGCAGTACTTC
>TRBV7-6|TRBD2|.|TRBJ2-3
CASSLRTSGGAGTDTQYF
TGTGCCAGCAGCTTACGGACTAGCGGGGGGGCCGGCACAGATACGCAGTATTTT
>TRBV30|TRBD1|.|TRBJ2-2
CAWSDRAPRELFF
TGTGCCTGGAGCGACAGGGCGCCTAGGGAGCTGTTTTTT
>TRBV2|.|.|TRBJ2-7
CASIPRDTTYEQYF
TGTGCCAGCATCCCCCGGGACACCACCTACGAGCAGTACTTC
>TRBV5-8|.|.|TRBJ1-1
CASSLWIGENTEAFF
TGTGCCAGCAGCTTGTGGATCGGAGAGAACACTGAAGCTTTCTTT
>TRBV21-1|.|few|TRBJ2-7
CASSRHGGSSYEQYF
TGTGCCAGCAGCCGCCACGGCGGAAGCTCCTACGAGCAGTACTTC
>TRBV10-3|TRBD2|once|TRBJ2-3
CAIGDLSGGADTQYF
TGTGCCATCGGTGACTTGAGCGGGGGGGCAGATACGCAGTATTTT
>TRBV28|TRBD1|.|TRBJ2-2
CASSRDRVIGELFF
TGTGCCAGCAGTCGGGACAGGGTAATCGGGGAGCTGTTTTTT
>TRBV28|TRBD2|once|TRBJ2-1
CASSSGTSGGAVNEQFF
TGTGCCAGCAGTTCTGGGACTAGCGGGGGGGCCGTGAATGAGCAGTTCTTC
>TRBV5-4|.|few|TRBJ1-1
CASSLDSLTEAFF
TGTGCCAGCAGCTTGGATTCTCTAACTGAAGCTTTCTTT
>TRBV28|.|.|TRBJ1-5
CASSPRTVSNQPQHF
TGTGCCAGCAGCCCTCGGACAGTTAGCAATCAGCCCCAGCATTTT
>TRBV4-1|TRBD2|.|TRBJ2-1
CASSQDELAVYNEQFF
TGCGCCAGCAGCCAAGATGAGCTAGCGGTCTACAATGAGCAGTTCTTC
>TRBV7-9|.|.|TRBJ2-7
CASSAGSRAHEQYF
TGTGCCAGCAGCGCCGGGTCCAGGGCCCACGAGCAGTACTTC
>TRBV27|.|few|TRBJ1-1
CASSSTGNTEAFF
TGTGCCAGCAGTTCCACTGGGAACACTGAAGCTTTCTTT
>TRBV4-1|.|.|TRBJ2-7
CASSQDPTRGSTYEQYF
TGCGCCAGCAGCCAAGATCCCACCAGGGGCTCTACGTACGAGCAGTACTTC
>TRBV9|TRBD1|.|TRBJ2-2
CASSVGDRGSGELFF
TGTGCCAGCAGCGTCGGAGACAGGGGGAGTGGGGAGCTGTTTTTT
>TRBV12-2|.|once|TRBJ2-2
CASRLACGGRGMVGELFF
TGTGCAAGTCGCTTAGCGTGCGGGGGGCGGGGGATGGTCGGGGAGCTGTTTTTT
>TRBV27|TRBD2|.|TRBJ2-1
CASSLGTSGGNEQFF
TGTGCCAGCAGTTTGGGGACTAGCGGGGGCAATGAGCAGTTCTTC
>TRBV9|.|.|TRBJ1-6
CASSPQTLPGNSPLHF
TGTGCCAGCAGCCCCCAGACCCTCCCGGGAAATTCACCCCTCCACTTT
>TRBV10-1|.|.|TRBJ1-5
CARRGCNQPQHF
TGCGCCAGGCGGGGCTGCAATCAGCCCCAGCATTTT
>TRBV7-2|.|.|TRBJ2-2
CASSLLRQDTGELFF
TGTGCCAGCAGCTTATTAAGACAGGACACCGGGGAGCTGTTTTTT
>TRBV10-1|.|.|TRBJ1-1
CASRGGQNTEAFF
TGCGCCAGCCGTGGGGGCCAGAACACTGAAGCTTTCTTT
>TRBV7-2|TRBD1|.|TRBJ2-7
CASGTGQGGHYEQYF
TGTGCCAGCGGTACCGGACAGGGAGGTCACTACGAGCAGTACTTC